What follows is one T cell receptor beta chain and its context. Its antigen is not identified. The table came from immunoSEQ multiplex PCR; TCRdb's copy has only in-frame clones and leaves some out. Among about 69,000 clones listed, over 65% were seen once. The sample comes from a study of OX40 agonist ivuxolimab in advanced cancers. Study-wide results and limits: Certain nonresponding patients likewise had low normalized T-cell clonal expansion.

Sample: CD4+ or CD8+ T cells sorted from blood, taken in a trial of the OX40 agonist ivuxolimab. This sequence was found in an adult with an advanced solid tumor such as melanoma, head and neck, liver or kidney cancer.

This CDR3 is CASSPSGTGRNQPQHF. CDR3 nucleotide sequence: TGCGCCAGCAGCCCCTCCGGGACAGGGCGTAATCAGCCCCAGCATTTT. V and J are TRBV5-1 and TRBJ1-5, with 9 bases that match TRBD1. This CDR3 contains 16 residues. Trimming took 4 bases from V and 4 from J; bases not matched to a gene: 9. Germline CDR1 SGHRS, CDR2 YFSETQ. The full variable domain, in which reference TRBV5-1 and TRBJ1-5 provide the parts outside the CDR3, is KAGVTQTPRYLIKTRGQQVTLSCSPISGHRSVSWYQQTPGQGLQFLFEYFSETQRNKGNFPGRFSGRQFSNSRSEMNVSTLELGDSALYLCASSPSGTGRNQPQHFGDGTRLSIL.